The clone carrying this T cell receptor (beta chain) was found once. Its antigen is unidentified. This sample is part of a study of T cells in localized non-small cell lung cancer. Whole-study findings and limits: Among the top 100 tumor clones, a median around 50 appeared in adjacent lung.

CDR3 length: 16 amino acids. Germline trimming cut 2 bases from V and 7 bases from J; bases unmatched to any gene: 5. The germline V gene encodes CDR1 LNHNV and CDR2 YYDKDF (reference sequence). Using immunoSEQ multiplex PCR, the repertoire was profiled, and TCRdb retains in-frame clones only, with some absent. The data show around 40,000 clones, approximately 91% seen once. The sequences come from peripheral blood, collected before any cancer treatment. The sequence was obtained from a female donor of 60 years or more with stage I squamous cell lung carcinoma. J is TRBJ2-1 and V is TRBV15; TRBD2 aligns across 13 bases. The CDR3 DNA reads TGTGCCACCAGCAGACAAAGGACTAGCGGGAGTAATGAGCAGTTCTTC. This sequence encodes CATSRQRTSGSNEQFF.